These 9 T cell receptor beta chains came from one sample sequenced in a study of identical twins. TCRdb ran MiXCR on the 5' RACE reads and lists one entry per CDR3 protein. In the table there are about 530,000 distinct CDR3 sequences, 20% to 25% of which are singletons. These data were likewise used in another study, on yellow fever vaccine responses in identical twins.

What was sequenced was CD4+ T cells sorted from blood. These receptors all stem from a woman aged 18 to 35 in good health.

This clonotype turned up a few times. The chain is built from TRBV6-5 and TRBJ2-3; D gene uncertain. V shed 2 bases and J shed 1 base, with 13 bases lying between them. This CDR3 has 16 amino acids. The V gene's germline CDR1 is MNHEY and CDR2 SVGAGI. CDR3 sequence reads: CASSYGGAGGTDTQYF. In nucleotides, the CDR3 is TGTGCCAGCAGTTACGGTGGTGCAGGTGGCACAGATACGCAGTATTTT.

This rearrangement joins TRBV15 to TRBJ2-5; D is perhaps TRBD1 (6 bases). Between the trimmed V and J ends, which lost 4 bases and 3 bases, there was a span of 18 bases. In germline, CDR1 is LNHNV, CDR2 YYDKDF (reference sequence). The CDR3 totals 16 residues. The CDR3 is CATSIIGWDKKETQYF. The CDR3 DNA is TGTGCCACCAGCATCATTGGATGGGACAAAAAAGAGACCCAGTACTTC.

In this sample, this clonotype turned up a few times. CDR3 protein: CASSQDSLRGEQFF. The CDR3 DNA follows: TGCGCCAGCAGCCAAGATTCCCTCAGGGGCGAGCAGTTCTTC. The rearrangement joins TRBV4-1 to TRBJ2-1, with D perhaps TRBD1 (6 bases). The V end was cut by 0 bases, the J end by 10 bases, with 13 bases between. CDR1 MGHRA and CDR2 YSYEKL come from the germline V gene. The CDR3 spans 14 residues.

This clonotype appeared a few times. The CDR3 bases are TGCAGTGCTAGAGATAAGACAGGGCGTAGCTCCTACGAGCAGTACTTC. It specifies CSARDKTGRSSYEQYF. The rearrangement uses TRBV20-1 and TRBJ2-7, with 7 bases that match TRBD1. Germline lookup yields CDR1 DFQATT and CDR2 SNEGSKA (reference sequence). This CDR3 is 16 amino acids long. V shed 0 bases, J shed 0 bases, and the junction held 8 bases outside the gene matches.

The V call is TRBV20-1, the J call TRBJ2-7; a weak D match, TRBD2 (6 bases). The V and J ends lost 3 bases and 1 base respectively, with 22 bases between them. CDR1 and CDR2 from the germline V gene are DFQATT and SNEGSKA (reference sequence). This CDR3 has 17 amino acids. In nucleotides, the CDR3 is TGCAGTGCTAGGGACATACTAGGAGGGCCATCGTCCTACGAGCAGTACTTC. It specifies CSARDILGGPSSYEQYF.

V gene TRBV9 combines with J gene TRBJ2-2; D gene unclear. From germline, CDR1 is SGDLS and CDR2 YYNGEE. The CDR3 is 15 residues long. V was clipped by 0 bases and J by 1 base, with 7 bases between them. The CDR3 reads CASSVVPGNTGELFF. The DNA of the CDR3 is TGTGCCAGCAGCGTAGTGCCGGGGAACACCGGGGAGCTGTTTTTT.

This clonotype was counted between two and nine times. The chain recombines TRBV6-1 with TRBJ2-2; D remains unclear. Germline V gene lookup returns CDR1 MNHNS and CDR2 SASEGT. The germline V and J ends were trimmed by 6 bases and 5 bases, with 16 bases remaining between them. The CDR3 runs to 15 residues. CDR3 sequence reads: CASSFLAGPTGELFF. The CDR3 nucleotides read TGTGCCAGCAGCTTTTTGGCAGGACCAACCGGGGAGCTGTTTTTT.

This chain links TRBV4-1 with TRBJ2-3; D remains ambiguous. There are 15 residues in the CDR3. The germline V and J ends were trimmed by 0 bases and 4 bases, with 11 bases remaining between them. Germline lookup yields CDR1 MGHRA and CDR2 YSYEKL. The CDR3 DNA reads TGCGCCAGCAGCCAAGATCGAACTTGGTCAGATACGCAGTATTTT. It encodes CASSQDRTWSDTQYF.

This chain connects TRBV20-1 to TRBJ1-3, with 7 bases aligning to TRBD1. The CDR3 runs to 14 residues. CDR1 is DFQATT and CDR2 is SNEGSKA in the germline V gene (reference sequence). With 5 bases clipped from V and 3 bases from J, the junction kept 7 bases outside the gene matches. The CDR3 sequence: CSAPTGIDGNTIYF. DNA for the CDR3: TGCAGTGCTCCGACAGGGATCGATGGAAACACCATATATTTT.